The text below deals with one T cell receptor (beta chain). Its specificity is unknown. One base away lies a much larger clone, so this may be a sequencing read error. Exclusion of patients followed from uncontrolled infection, other autoimmune disease, pregnancy or lactation. V lost 4 bases and J lost 14, with 21 bases in between. The CDR3 has 13 amino acids. Germline V gene lookup returns CDR1 GTSNPN and CDR2 SVGIG (reference sequence). This entry belongs to a study of T cells in Graves' hyperthyroidism and ophthalmopathy. General study results and limits: Blood also held most thyroid clonotypes expanded beyond 0.001. Using 13 V-J features, a model discriminated ophthalmopathy from stable hyperthyroidism.

RNA transcripts gave rise to amplified TCR beta CDR3 regions. The HTBI primer set drove a first-round RT-PCR of the TCR CDR3. TCRdb re-called the multiplex PCR reads through MiXCR, storing one row per CDR3 protein. Here the sample spans about 480,000 distinct CDR3 sequences, around 14% being singletons. The sample taken for sequencing was blood. V gene TRBV30 combines with J gene TRBJ2-1; D unresolved. This sequence originates from a woman aged 18-29 years with Graves' hyperthyroidism. The CDR3 nucleotides read TGTGCCTGGAATGTAAGTCTGGGGTCGGTGGAGTTCTTC. It codes for CAWNVSLGSVEFF.